Below are 18 T cell receptor beta chains sequenced from a single sample in a study of naive and memory T cell subsets. Their antigens are not known. Study-wide results and caveats: Naive repertoires, especially CD8, held a few larger clonotypes, possibly memory cells re-expressing CD45RA.

Two oligonucleotides, mixed equimolar, formed the beta constant-region primer covering TRBC1 and TRBC2. Ligated cDNA was amplified by four rounds of PCR with nested alpha and beta constant-region primers and SP2. MiXCR, applied by TCRdb to the UMI-ligation and nested PCR reads, yields one record per CDR3 protein. In the table there are approximately 100,000 distinct CDR3 sequences, more than 14% of which are singletons. The sample was naive CD8+ T cells from blood. The receptors here all came from a human donor in good health.

V is TRBV7-9 and J is TRBJ2-7, with TRBD1 matching 8 bases. The CDR3 sequence is 14 residues long. The ends lost 2 bases at V and 2 bases at J; junction bases unmatched: 2. CDR1 and CDR2 (germline): SEHNR, FQNEAQ (reference sequence). CDR3 in amino acids: CASSLLQGAYEQYF. The CDR3 DNA reads as TGTGCCAGCAGCTTACTACAGGGGGCCTACGAGCAGTACTTC. The full variable domain, in which reference TRBV7-9 and TRBJ2-7 provide the parts outside the CDR3, is DTGVSQNPRHKITKRGQNVTFRCDPISEHNRLYWYRQTLGQGPEFLTYFQNEAQLEKSRLLSDRFSAERPKGSFSTLEIQRTEQGDSAMYLCASSLLQGAYEQYFGPGTRLTVT.

There are many counts of this clonotype. This chain uses TRBV7-8 with TRBJ2-3; D gene ambiguous. This CDR3 spans 12 amino acids. In germline, CDR1 is SGHVS, CDR2 FQNEAQ. Trimming removed 1 base at V and 6 bases at J, with 5 bases between. The CDR3, as DNA: TGTGCCAGCAGCTTAGATGGGGATACGCAGTATTTT. As protein: CASSLDGDTQYF.

Details on this clonotype: This may arise from a read error, as a much more abundant clone is one base away. This chain uses TRBV28 with TRBJ2-7, with TRBD2 as a possible D gene (6 bases). This CDR3 has 15 amino acids. CDR1 and CDR2 from the germline V gene are MDHEN and SYDVKM. CDR3 coding DNA: TGTACCAGCAGTAGGCGGGACGGAGGCCTTTACGAGCAGTACTTC. Translating gives CTSSRRDGGLYEQYF. The variable domain in full, with the rest retrieved from reference TRBV28 and TRBJ2-7, is DVKVTQSSRYLVKRTGEKVFLECVQDMDHENMFWYRQDPGLGLRLIYFSYDVKMKEKGDIPEGYSVSREKKERFSLILESASTNQTSMYLCTSSRRDGGLYEQYFGPGTRLTVT.

The table lists this clonotype with a few counts. The chain recombines TRBV10-3 with TRBJ2-7; D remains ambiguous. In germline, CDR1 is ENHRY, CDR2 SYGVKD. The V end lost 3 bases, the J end lost 2 bases, and 14 bases lay between the germline ends. The CDR3 consists of 15 residues. CDR3 in amino acids: CAISDDIRAPYEQYF. The CDR3 region has the DNA TGTGCCATCAGTGATGACATTAGGGCGCCCTACGAGCAGTACTTC.

CDR3 bases: TGTGCCAGCAGCCTCCTCTCGGAGGATGAGCAGTTCTTC. Its protein product is CASSLLSEDEQFF. The chain employs TRBV16 and TRBJ2-1; maybe TRBD2 (5 bases). The CDR3 totals 13 residues. Trimming removed 4 bases at V and 8 bases at J, with 12 bases between. Germline assignment: CDR1 KGHSY and CDR2 FQNENV.

The chain is built from TRBV3-1 and TRBJ2-1; a weak D match, TRBD2 (6 bases). Trimming stripped 4 bases from V and 8 bases from J, with 18 bases between. The CDR3 spans 15 residues. Germline V lookup: CDR1 LGHDT, CDR2 YNNKEL (reference sequence). The CDR3 region has the DNA TGTGCCAGCAGCCGTGGGGCGGGAAGTTCGGATGAGCAGTTCTTC. This gives the protein CASSRGAGSSDEQFF.

This clonotype has at least ten counts. The chain couples TRBV6-5 to TRBJ1-4; D unresolved. Germline CDR1 is MNHEY and CDR2 is SVGAGI. Trimming pared 7 bases from V and 0 bases from J, leaving 9 bases between. The CDR3 sequence is 14 residues long. CDR3 nucleotides: TGTGCCAGCACTGCCCTTACAACTAATGAAAAACTGTTTTTT. This sequence encodes CASTALTTNEKLFF.

The genes are TRBV12-3 or TRBV12-4 and TRBJ2-7; 10 bases are a match to TRBD1. The CDR3 totals 15 residues. Trimming took 6 bases from V and 2 from J; bases not matched to a gene: 7. The CDR3 bases are TGTGCCAGCAGCAGCCTCGGGACAGGGGCCTACGAGCAGTACTTC. This codes for CASSSLGTGAYEQYF.

The CDR3 here is CASSWDREEQYF. The CDR3 DNA follows: TGTGCCAGCAGTTGGGACAGGGAGGAGCAGTACTTC. The chain couples TRBV12-3 or TRBV12-4 to TRBJ2-7; 9 nucleotides line up with TRBD1. The CDR3 sequence is 12 residues long. With 4 bases clipped from V and 7 bases from J, the junction kept 2 bases outside the gene matches.

The chain recombines TRBV14 with TRBJ2-1; TRBD2 is a possible D gene (6 bases). CDR3 length: 15 amino acids. The V end lost 2 bases, the J end lost 0 bases, and 8 bases lay between the germline ends. The germline CDR1 and CDR2 sequences are SGHDN and FVKESK. CDR3 residues: CASSQSGYSYNEQFF. The CDR3 bases are TGTGCCAGCAGCCAAAGCGGGTACTCCTACAATGAGCAGTTCTTC.

The chain employs TRBV24-1 and TRBJ2-5; 10 bases fit TRBD2. Germline assignment: CDR1 KGHDR and CDR2 SFDVKD. V dropped 1 base and J dropped 4; count of bases not matched to a gene: 11. This CDR3 has 18 amino acids. The CDR3 sequence: CATSDFDLAGEGGETQYF. CDR3 DNA sequence: TGTGCCACCAGTGATTTTGATCTAGCGGGAGAGGGGGGAGAGACCCAGTACTTC.

This chain uses TRBV20-1 with TRBJ2-5; D unresolved. Per germline, CDR1 DFQATT and CDR2 SNEGSKA (reference sequence). Trimming removed 0 bases at V and 2 bases at J, with 13 bases between. The CDR3 is 15 residues long. The CDR3 sequence: CSARDGNGEQETQYF. As DNA, the CDR3 is TGCAGTGCTAGAGATGGGAACGGAGAGCAAGAGACCCAGTACTTC.

This clonotype came up a few times. The chain carries TRBV20-1 and TRBJ1-1; D unresolved. There are 15 residues in the CDR3. Germline V gives CDR1 DFQATT, CDR2 SNEGSKA (reference sequence). With 0 bases removed from V and 3 bases from J, the gap between germline ends came to 14 bases. The CDR3 bases are TGCAGTGCTAGAGATTTCGGGCCAGGAGACACTGAAGCTTTCTTT. Translation: CSARDFGPGDTEAFF.

The chain couples TRBV7-9 to TRBJ2-1; D unresolved. V lost 5 bases and J lost 7, with 6 bases in between. The CDR3 runs 11 residues. Germline loops: CDR1 SEHNR, CDR2 FQNEAQ (reference sequence). The chain's CDR3 is CASSPQNEQFF. CDR3 coding DNA: TGTGCCAGCAGCCCCCAGAATGAGCAGTTCTTC. Drawing the rest from reference TRBV7-9 and TRBJ2-1, the complete variable domain is DTGVSQNPRHKITKRGQNVTFRCDPISEHNRLYWYRQTLGQGPEFLTYFQNEAQLEKSRLLSDRFSAERPKGSFSTLEIQRTEQGDSAMYLCASSPQNEQFFGPGTRLTVL.

Only a few counts were recorded for this clonotype. This chain uses TRBV9 with TRBJ2-1, with 9 positions matching TRBD2. This CDR3 has 18 amino acids. After removal of 9 bases from V and 5 bases from J, the junction contained 21 bases not matched to a gene. The germline V gene has CDR1 SGDLS and CDR2 YYNGEE. In DNA, the CDR3 is TGTGCCACCAAAACAGGGGCCATGAGCGGGAGGTCAGACAATGAGCAGTTCTTC. This encodes CATKTGAMSGRSDNEQFF.

This clonotype was seen repeatedly, ten times or more. The rearrangement joins TRBV29-1 to TRBJ1-1, with a possible D match to TRBD1 (5 bases). Germline CDR1 and CDR2: SQVTM and ANQGSEA. There are 14 residues in the CDR3. V was cut by 3 bases and J by 4 bases, with 15 bases left in between. The CDR3 is CSVEVAGGTTEAFF. CDR3 bases: TGCAGCGTTGAGGTGGCCGGAGGGACCACTGAAGCTTTCTTT.

This chain uses TRBV7-9 with TRBJ1-1; D gene uncertain. CDR3 size: 14 residues. Germline-derived CDR1 and CDR2 are SEHNR and FQNEAQ (reference sequence). V gave up 6 bases and J gave up 0 bases, with 11 bases separating them. CDR3 protein: CASRNGAMNTEAFF. For the CDR3, the DNA is TGTGCCAGCAGAAACGGAGCTATGAACACTGAAGCTTTCTTT.

Many counts were recorded for this clonotype. This sequence joins TRBV30 and TRBJ2-1, with 9 bases aligning to TRBD1. This CDR3 comprises 15 residues. CDR1 is GTSNPN, CDR2 SVGIG, per germline (reference sequence). The V segment lost 5 bases and the J segment 7 bases; nucleotides outside the gene matches: 12. The CDR3 sequence is CAWSLGTGIHNEQFF. The CDR3 DNA is TGTGCCTGGTCCTTGGGGACAGGGATTCATAATGAGCAGTTCTTC. The full variable domain, rest sourced from reference TRBV30 and TRBJ2-1, is SQTIHQWPATLVQPVGSPLSLECTVEGTSNPNLYWYRQAAGRGLQLLFYSVGIGQISSEVPQNLSASRPQDRQFILSSKKLLLSDSGFYLCAWSLGTGIHNEQFFGPGTRLTVL.